What follows is one TCR beta chain and its context. Just one base apart from a much larger clone, this may be a read error. These data belong to a study of blood T cells in healthy people across ages. The trim removed 5 bases at V and 6 bases at J, leaving 12 bases unmatched. Germline V CDR1 and CDR2: DFQATT, SNEGSKA (reference sequence). The CDR3 spans 15 residues. For the second PCR, which ran for 7 to 11 cycles, a sample-barcoded 5' primer and a J-beta primer mix were used. TCRdb itself ran the 5' RACE reads through MiXCR, one entry per CDR3 protein. Here the sample spans about 930,000 distinct CDR3 sequences, 25% to 30% being singletons. These data were also filed under a second study, of T cells of mothers and their children. From that study: Each donor was one of three healthy Caucasian mothers or one of their six children.

The V gene is TRBV20-1, the J gene TRBJ2-7, with 11 bases matching TRBD1. The sample consisted of blood. This receptor was obtained from a woman in her 40s in good health. DNA of the CDR3: TGCAGTGCTGGGGGGCCCCGGACAGGGGGCTCCGAGCAGTACTTC. Its protein product is CSAGGPRTGGSEQYF.